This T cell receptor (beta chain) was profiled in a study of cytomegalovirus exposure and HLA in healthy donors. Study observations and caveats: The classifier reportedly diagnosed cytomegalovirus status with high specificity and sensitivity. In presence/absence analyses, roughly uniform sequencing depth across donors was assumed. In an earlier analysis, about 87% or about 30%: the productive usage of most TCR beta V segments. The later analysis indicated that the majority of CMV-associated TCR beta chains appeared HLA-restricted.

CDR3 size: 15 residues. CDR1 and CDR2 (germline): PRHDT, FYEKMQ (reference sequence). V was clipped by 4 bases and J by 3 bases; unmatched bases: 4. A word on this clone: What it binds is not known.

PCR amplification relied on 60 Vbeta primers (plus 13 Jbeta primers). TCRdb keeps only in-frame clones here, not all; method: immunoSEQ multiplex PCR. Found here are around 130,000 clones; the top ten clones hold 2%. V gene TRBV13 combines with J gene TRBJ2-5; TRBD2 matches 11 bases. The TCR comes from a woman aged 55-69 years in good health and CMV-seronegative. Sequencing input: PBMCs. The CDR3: CASSSTGLAEETQYF. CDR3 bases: TGTGCCAGCAGCTCTACGGGACTAGCGGAAGAGACCCAGTACTTC.